Below are 30 T cell receptor beta chains sequenced from a single sample in a study of identical twins. One entry per CDR3 protein results from TCRdb running MiXCR on the 5' RACE reads. The table has 250,000 to 300,000 distinct CDR3 sequences, about 8% seen once; the top ten hold approximately 3%. The sample was also linked to a second study, of yellow fever vaccine responses in identical twins.

Sequencing was carried out using CD8+ T cells sorted from blood. These receptors were collected from a woman aged 18 to 35 in good health.

This clonotype came up many times. V and J are TRBV27 and TRBJ2-7; perhaps D is TRBD1 or TRBD2 (5 bases each). From germline, CDR1 is MNHEY and CDR2 SMNVEV (reference sequence). Trimming left V 6 bases short and J 2 bases short, with 14 bases between. The CDR3 sequence is 14 residues long. CDR3: CASSPRDGAYEQYF. The DNA of the CDR3 is TGTGCCAGCAGCCCCAGGGACGGAGCCTACGAGCAGTACTTC.

This chain joins TRBV7-9 and TRBJ2-7; 8 nucleotides align to TRBD1. The V gene's germline CDR1 is SEHNR and CDR2 FQNEAQ (reference sequence). Trimming took 5 bases from V and 6 from J; bases not matched to a gene: 15. The CDR3 sequence is 16 residues long. CDR3 coding DNA: TGTGCCAGCAGCCCGAAGACGACAGGGGATCCGTCCGAGCAGTACTTC. This gives the protein CASSPKTTGDPSEQYF.

This clonotype was seen more than once but under ten times. This chain links TRBV6-5 with TRBJ2-4; perhaps D is TRBD1 or TRBD2 (5 bases each). The V and J ends lost 4 bases and 10 bases respectively, with 26 bases between them. Germline V gene sequence: CDR1 MNHEY, CDR2 SVGAGI. This CDR3 has 17 amino acids. CDR3 nucleotide sequence: TGTGCCAGCAGTTGGGACGGGGAGAGTACCTTGGGTAGGATTCAGTACTTC. It specifies CASSWDGESTLGRIQYF.

The genes are TRBV29-1 and TRBJ1-3, with a weak D call TRBD1 (6 bases). CDR3 size: 12 residues. V lost 7 bases to trimming and J lost 3 bases, with 10 bases between them. Germline values: CDR1 SQVTM, CDR2 ANQGSEA. The CDR3: CSATDSGNTIYF. Here the CDR3 DNA reads TGCAGCGCGACGGACAGTGGAAACACCATATATTTT.

The chain combines TRBV6-1 with TRBJ2-5, with D perhaps TRBD2 (5 bases). This CDR3 region has 13 residues. Germline V gene lookup returns CDR1 MNHNS and CDR2 SASEGT. Trimming took 8 bases from V and 4 from J, leaving 14 bases between them. CDR3 coding DNA: TGTGCCAGCGGCAGCGGTCCACCAGAGACCCAGTACTTC. Its protein product is CASGSGPPETQYF.

This sequence joins TRBV3-1 and TRBJ2-1; D gene ambiguous. The V and J ends lost 6 bases and 15 bases respectively, with 18 bases between them. The germline CDR1 and CDR2 sequences are LGHDT and YNNKEL (reference sequence). This CDR3 comprises 12 residues. The CDR3 loop is CASSSYSGETFF. The CDR3 DNA reads as TGTGCCAGCAGTTCATACTCAGGCGAGACGTTCTTC.

This clonotype was detected many times. The rearrangement uses TRBV28 and TRBJ1-6, with a tentative D call TRBD1 (5 bases). The V and J ends lost 6 bases and 7 bases respectively, with 13 bases between them. This CDR3 region has 14 residues. CDR1 and CDR2 (germline): MDHEN, SYDVKM. DNA for the CDR3: TGTGCCAGCAGCACCGGGACGGGCAATTCACCCCTCCACTTT. It specifies CASSTGTGNSPLHF.

This clonotype was detected only once. The chain carries TRBV7-6 and TRBJ2-1; TRBD2 aligns across 9 bases. This CDR3 spans 13 amino acids. Germline V gives CDR1 SGHVS, CDR2 FNYEAQ. V lost 6 bases and J lost 10; bases outside the gene matches: 7. The CDR3 spells CASSLLLAGEQFF. Written as DNA, the CDR3 is TGTGCCAGCAGTTTACTTCTAGCGGGAGAGCAGTTCTTC.

The rearrangement uses TRBV10-3 and TRBJ2-3; D might be TRBD1 or TRBD2, each matching 5 bases. The CDR3 has 14 residues. The germline gives CDR1 ENHRY, CDR2 SYGVKD. V was shortened by 8 bases and J by 0 bases, with 12 bases between the two germline ends. CDR3 sequence reads: CAIHNGASTDTQYF. CDR3 coding DNA: TGTGCCATCCACAACGGGGCGAGCACAGATACGCAGTATTTT.

This clonotype was seen only a few times. The V and J genes are TRBV4-2 and TRBJ2-7, with 8 bases lining up with TRBD2. The CDR3 spans 16 residues. Germline CDR1 LGHNA, CDR2 YNFKEQ. Germline trimming cut 0 bases from V and 4 bases from J; bases unmatched to any gene: 8. CDR3 sequence (DNA): TGTGCCAGCAGCCAAGAGGGACGGGCTAGCGGGTACGAGCAGTACTTC. It codes for CASSQEGRASGYEQYF.

The rearrangement joins TRBV5-1 to TRBJ2-2; 7 bases agree with TRBD2. The CDR3 covers 18 residues. Germline V CDR1 and CDR2: SGHRS, YFSETQ. Trimming cost V 0 bases and J 5 bases; bases outside gene matches: 13. The CDR3 protein is CASSLAVEVAGVTGELFF. CDR3 in DNA: TGCGCCAGCAGCTTGGCCGTGGAAGTGGCGGGGGTTACCGGGGAGCTGTTTTTT.

The chain employs TRBV20-1 and TRBJ2-2, with TRBD2 as a possible D gene (5 bases). Per germline, CDR1 DFQATT and CDR2 SNEGSKA (reference sequence). The V gene lost 6 bases and the J gene lost 3 bases, with 20 bases spanning the gap. The CDR3 length is 16 residues. The CDR3 nucleotides are TGCAGTGCCCCTGCTCCGGGGTCAGTTTACACCGGGGAGCTGTTTTTT. Translating gives CSAPAPGSVYTGELFF.

This clonotype was counted many times. The rearrangement links TRBV24-1 to TRBJ1-5; tentatively, D is TRBD1 (6 bases). This CDR3 is 16 amino acids long. Trimming removed 3 bases from V and 0 bases from J, with 11 bases in between. CDR1 and CDR2 (germline): KGHDR, SFDVKD. CDR3 in DNA: TGTGCCACCAGTGATGGACAGCTTTATAGCAATCAGCCCCAGCATTTT. This translates into CATSDGQLYSNQPQHF.

V and J are TRBV3-1 and TRBJ2-3; 9 bases fit TRBD2. Trimming at V came to 1 base and at J to 2 bases, leaving 13 bases not matched to a gene. The germline V gene encodes CDR1 LGHDT and CDR2 YNNKEL (reference sequence). CDR3 length: 19 amino acids. CDR3 in DNA: TGTGCCAGCAGCCAAGGGGCTGGTAGGAGCGGGGGGAACACAGATACGCAGTATTTT. This translates into CASSQGAGRSGGNTDTQYF.

In its sample, this clonotype was seen many times. V is TRBV20-1 and J is TRBJ2-1; a possible D gene is TRBD2 (7 bases). This CDR3 spans 16 amino acids. Trimming left V 6 bases short and J 2 bases short, with 20 bases between. CDR1 and CDR2 from the germline V gene are DFQATT and SNEGSKA (reference sequence). CDR3 in amino acids: CSAEGDPGGAYNEQFF. The CDR3 region has the DNA TGCAGTGCAGAGGGTGACCCGGGGGGCGCCTACAATGAGCAGTTCTTC.

This clonotype was seen a few times. V usage is TRBV14 and J usage is TRBJ2-3; D not resolved. The CDR3 sequence is 13 residues long. V was clipped by 2 bases and J by 10 bases, with 13 bases between them. Germline assignment: CDR1 SGHDN and CDR2 FVKESK. The CDR3: CASSQNLIRAQYF. CDR3 nucleotides: TGTGCCAGCAGCCAAAACTTAATCCGGGCGCAGTATTTT.

This clonotype was counted ten times or more. The chain uses TRBV14 and TRBJ2-1; D may match TRBD1 or TRBD2 (5 bases each). With 1 base removed from V and 6 bases from J, the gap between germline ends came to 19 bases. The length of the CDR3 is 17 residues. Germline V gene sequence: CDR1 SGHDN, CDR2 FVKESK. As DNA, the CDR3 is TGTGCCAGCAGCCAAGCCCCCATGGGGACCACATTCAATGAGCAGTTCTTC. This gives the protein CASSQAPMGTTFNEQFF.

The chain links TRBV7-9 to TRBJ2-1, with 7 bases aligning to TRBD2. This CDR3 has 15 residues. Germline V gene lookup returns CDR1 SEHNR and CDR2 FQNEAQ (reference sequence). The V gene end was trimmed by 4 bases and the J gene end by 4 bases; junction bases not matched to a gene: 7. The chain's CDR3 is CASSSGGKSYNEQFF. CDR3 bases: TGTGCCAGCAGCTCCGGGGGGAAGTCATACAATGAGCAGTTCTTC.

This clonotype has a handful of counts. This chain connects TRBV7-9 to TRBJ1-2; 8 nucleotides line up with TRBD1. Germline CDR1 is SEHNR and CDR2 is FQNEAQ (reference sequence). The CDR3 loop spans 14 amino acids. V lost 5 bases, J lost 4 bases, and 6 bases stayed unmatched. The CDR3 protein is CASSPGGRAYGYTF. In DNA form, the CDR3 reads TGTGCCAGCAGCCCAGGGGGCAGGGCCTATGGCTACACCTTC.

This clonotype was seen only a few times. The gene calls are TRBV20-1 and TRBJ2-5, with 8 bases fitting TRBD1. The V segment lost 6 bases and the J segment 0 bases; nucleotides outside the gene matches: 9. The CDR3 totals 15 residues. In germline, CDR1 is DFQATT, CDR2 SNEGSKA (reference sequence). The DNA of the CDR3 is TGCAGTGCCCCGGACAGGGCAAAGTACCAAGAGACCCAGTACTTC. It is translated as CSAPDRAKYQETQYF.

This clonotype was seen a handful of times. The chain is built from TRBV5-1 and TRBJ2-5, with D maybe TRBD2 (6 bases). Trimming shortened V by 0 bases and J by 0 bases, and 12 bases separated the two germline ends. Looked up from germline, CDR1 is SGHRS and CDR2 is YFSETQ. The CDR3 has 16 residues. The CDR3 sequence: CASSLVGGSHQETQYF. In DNA, the CDR3 is TGCGCCAGCAGCTTGGTCGGGGGAAGCCACCAAGAGACCCAGTACTTC. The whole variable domain, filled in from reference TRBV5-1 and TRBJ2-5, reads KAGVTQTPRYLIKTRGQQVTLSCSPISGHRSVSWYQQTPGQGLQFLFEYFSETQRNKGNFPGRFSGRQFSNSRSEMNVSTLELGDSALYLCASSLVGGSHQETQYFGPGTRLLVL.

Here the CDR3 reads CASSYQGTTNEQFF. As DNA, the CDR3 is TGTGCCAGCAGTTACCAAGGGACTACGAACGAGCAGTTCTTC. The chain couples TRBV6-5 to TRBJ2-1, with 7 bases aligning to TRBD2. Trimming removed 2 bases from V and 10 bases from J; junction bases left unmatched: 8. This CDR3 region has 14 residues. Germline values: CDR1 MNHEY, CDR2 SVGAGI.

This clonotype was counted between two and nine times. The chain recombines TRBV21-1 with TRBJ2-7; the table's TRBD2 call for D was not verified on the DNA. TRBV21-1 is flagged as a pseudogene. This CDR3 is built from 17 residues. Here the CDR3 reads CASSKVSGGRSSYEQYF. Written as DNA, the CDR3 is TGTGCCAGCAGCAAAGTCTCTGGCGGGAGGAGCTCCTACGAGCAGTACTTC.

This clonotype was counted between two and nine times. The chain joins TRBV13 to TRBJ2-5; a possible D gene is TRBD1 (7 bases). CDR3 length equals 14 residues. The germline gives CDR1 PRHDT, CDR2 FYEKMQ (reference sequence). V dropped 5 bases and J dropped 5 bases, with 15 bases sitting between them. CDR3 sequence (DNA): TGTGCCAGCAGCGCGTCGTCAGGGGGGGAGACCCAGTACTTC. As protein: CASSASSGGETQYF.

Only a few counts were recorded for this clonotype. The rearrangement joins TRBV4-1 to TRBJ2-1; weak D call: TRBD1 (6 bases). Germline values: CDR1 MGHRA, CDR2 YSYEKL. V shed 0 bases and J shed 2 bases, with 11 bases lying between them. CDR3 length equals 16 residues. The CDR3 loop reads CASSQEGTRTYNEQFF. CDR3 bases: TGCGCCAGCAGCCAAGAGGGGACACGTACCTACAATGAGCAGTTCTTC.

The chain recombines TRBV28 with TRBJ2-1; D unresolved. V dropped 5 bases and J dropped 8 bases, with 10 bases sitting between them. Germline V lookup: CDR1 MDHEN, CDR2 SYDVKM. This CDR3 has 12 residues. CDR3 amino acids: CASSIDRYEQFF. As DNA, the CDR3 is TGTGCCAGCAGTATAGACCGTTATGAGCAGTTCTTC.

This rearrangement joins TRBV7-9 to TRBJ2-1, with D possibly being TRBD1 (5 bases). The germline CDR1 and CDR2 sequences are SEHNR and FQNEAQ (reference sequence). Trimming took off 2 bases at V and 8 bases at J, with 10 bases between the two ends. The CDR3 is made up of 13 amino acids. Here the CDR3 DNA reads TGTGCCAGCAGCTTAACACAACAGGATGAGCAGTTCTTC. The encoded protein is CASSLTQQDEQFF.

This clonotype was seen only a few times. The V gene is TRBV10-3, the J gene TRBJ2-1; a possible D gene is TRBD2 (6 bases). The CDR3 sequence is 16 residues long. Germline values: CDR1 ENHRY, CDR2 SYGVKD. The ends were cut back, 4 bases at V and 3 bases at J, with 16 bases in the middle. The CDR3 region is CAISVDGSPDYNEQFF. For the CDR3, the DNA is TGTGCCATCAGTGTCGACGGGAGCCCGGACTACAATGAGCAGTTCTTC.

This clonotype turned up a few times. The chain couples TRBV3-1 to TRBJ2-1; TRBD2 matches 7 bases. Germline CDR1 reads LGHDT; CDR2 reads YNNKEL (reference sequence). J was trimmed by 3 bases and V by 3 bases; bases with no gene match: 5. The CDR3 runs 15 residues. Here the CDR3 DNA reads TGTGCCAGCAGCCAGGCTAGCGGTTACTACAATGAGCAGTTCTTC. Residues: CASSQASGYYNEQFF.

The chain combines TRBV6-1 with TRBJ2-3; D perhaps matches TRBD2 (6 bases). The CDR3 runs 15 residues. Trimming pared 7 bases from V and 6 bases from J, leaving 20 bases between. CDR1 is MNHNS, CDR2 SASEGT, per germline. CDR3 sequence reads: CASIPMGTRGDTQYF. In DNA form, the CDR3 reads TGTGCCAGCATTCCAATGGGGACTCGAGGGGATACGCAGTATTTT.